The sequence of this T cell receptor (beta chain) was determined in a study of blood T cell repertoires in COVID-19. Authors' processing steps: Nucleated cell number was recorded as an estimate derived from reference gene primer amplification. Profiling relied on immunoSEQ multiplex PCR, and the TCRdb table lists in-frame clones only, not all of them. V, J and clone size derive from that table, while D and trimming were established from the DNA sequence. The sample carries fewer than 250,000 clones, approximately 82% recorded once. With 6 bases clipped from V and 0 bases from J, the junction kept 7 bases outside the gene matches. This CDR3 comprises 15 residues. From germline, CDR1 is ENHRY and CDR2 SYGVKD.

The gene calls are TRBV10-3 and TRBJ1-1, with 7 positions matching TRBD1. Sequencing was carried out using peripheral blood. This clonotype originated in a woman aged 70 to 79 with active or convalescent COVID-19. CDR3 loop: CAISEGGQMNTEAFF. CDR3 bases: TGTGCCATCAGCGAAGGGGGACAGATGAACACTGAAGCTTTCTTT.